These 17 T cell receptor beta chains were all obtained from the same sample, sequenced in a study of technical replicates of blood from a few donors. The assay was immunoSEQ multiplex PCR, and TCRdb's table has in-frame clones only and misses some. The profile shows about 48,000 clones, roughly 90% of them singletons. Source material: PBMCs. The receptors come from a human donor in good health. Some clones in this sample may be carry-over from other donors' samples.

The chain uses TRBV29-1 and TRBJ1-2, with D perhaps matching TRBD1 (6 bases). This CDR3 contains 11 residues. V was clipped by 4 bases and J by 8 bases, with 11 bases between them. Germline CDR1 SQVTM, CDR2 ANQGSEA. In DNA form, the CDR3 reads TGCAGCGTTGTACAGGGAGGGGGCTACACCTTC. This codes for CSVVQGGGYTF.

J is TRBJ2-5 and V is TRBV5-6, with D perhaps TRBD1 (6 bases). Per germline, CDR1 SGHDT and CDR2 YYEEEE. V dropped 4 bases and J dropped 5 bases, with 15 bases sitting between them. CDR3 length: 14 residues. The CDR3 protein is CASSETGFGETQYF. CDR3 coding DNA: TGTGCCAGCAGCGAAACAGGGTTCGGGGAGACCCAGTACTTC.

The V gene is TRBV14, the J gene TRBJ1-1; 7 bases fit TRBD1. The CDR3 runs to 16 residues. Looked up from germline, CDR1 is SGHDN and CDR2 is FVKESK. Trimming removed 4 bases from V and 8 bases from J; junction bases left unmatched: 16. The DNA for the CDR3 is TGTGCCAGCAGCCTATCAGGGGGAACAGGCCGCAAGGAAGCTTTCTTT. This sequence encodes CASSLSGGTGRKEAFF.

V is TRBV5-6 and J is TRBJ1-2, with 12 positions matching TRBD1. V lost 4 bases to trimming and J lost 4 bases; unmatched junction nucleotides: 11. Germline CDR1 SGHDT, CDR2 YYEEEE. The CDR3 length is 17 residues. The CDR3 here is CASSRDRGPGSPYGYTF. CDR3 DNA: TGTGCCAGCAGCCGGGACAGGGGGCCAGGCTCTCCCTATGGCTACACCTTC.

This chain connects TRBV9 to TRBJ1-1; 7 bases map to TRBD1. The germline V gene has CDR1 SGDLS and CDR2 YYNGEE. CDR3 length: 15 residues. V lost 1 base and J lost 5; bases outside the gene matches: 8. DNA of the CDR3: TGTGCCAGCAGCGTACACGTCGACAGGGTTACTGAAGCTTTCTTT. It encodes CASSVHVDRVTEAFF.

This rearrangement joins TRBV5-1 to TRBJ2-5; the match to TRBD1 covers 7 bases. J gave up 7 bases and V 2 bases, and 5 bases lay outside the gene matches. Germline lookup yields CDR1 SGHRS and CDR2 YFSETQ. The CDR3 runs 13 residues. The CDR3 nucleotides are TGCGCCAGCAGCTTCGAAGGGGGCGGGACCCAGTACTTC. Translation gives CASSFEGGGTQYF.

The chain combines TRBV6-5 with TRBJ1-2, with 7 bases matching TRBD1. Losses at the gene ends were 6 bases for V and 1 base for J; bases not matched to a gene: 2. Germline CDR1 reads MNHEY; CDR2 reads SVGAGI. This CDR3 is built from 13 residues. Here the CDR3 reads CASRRQGNYGYTF. DNA of the CDR3: TGTGCCAGCAGGCGACAGGGTAACTATGGCTACACCTTC.

The rearrangement uses TRBV5-1 and TRBJ2-1, with D possibly TRBD2 on 6 matching bases. Germline loops: CDR1 SGHRS, CDR2 YFSETQ. The CDR3 has 15 amino acids. The ends were cut back, 4 bases at V and 4 bases at J, with 15 bases in the middle. CDR3 nucleotides: TGCGCCAGCAGCGAAAATAGCGGAAAATACAATGAGCAGTTCTTC. Translated: CASSENSGKYNEQFF.

The chain employs TRBV5-8 and TRBJ1-2, with D uncertain. The V gene lost 1 base and the J gene lost 1 base, with 20 bases spanning the gap. The CDR3 contains 18 residues. In germline, CDR1 is SGHTS, CDR2 YDEGEE. The CDR3 protein is CASSLTFNLRADNYGYTF. CDR3 bases: TGTGCCAGCAGCTTGACTTTTAATCTGAGGGCAGATAACTATGGCTACACCTTC.

A single count supports this clone. The rearrangement joins TRBV2 to TRBJ1-6; D not certain. The CDR3 runs 14 residues. V gave up 7 bases and J gave up 5 bases, with 12 bases separating them. Germline CDR1 and CDR2: SNHLY and FYNNEI. The CDR3: CASTGVVDNSPLHF. CDR3 bases: TGTGCCAGCACGGGAGTCGTGGATAATTCACCCCTCCACTTT. Filled out from reference TRBV2 and TRBJ1-6, the complete variable domain reads EPEVTQTPSHQVTQMGQEVILRCVPISNHLYFYWYRQILGQKVEFLVSFYNNEISEKSEIFDDQFSVERPDGSNFTLKIRSTKLEDSAMYFCASTGVVDNSPLHFGNGTRLTVT.

The chain joins TRBV28 to TRBJ2-7, with a tentative D call TRBD2 (5 bases). Between the trimmed V and J ends, which lost 3 bases and 5 bases, there was a span of 11 bases. Germline V gives CDR1 MDHEN, CDR2 SYDVKM. The CDR3 runs 13 residues. The CDR3 DNA reads TGTGCCAGCAGTTTGGATCCGGGAAACGAGCAGTACTTC. Its translation is CASSLDPGNEQYF.

The genes are TRBV27 and TRBJ1-6, with 8 bases that match TRBD1. After removal of 5 bases from V and 2 bases from J, the junction contained 8 bases not matched to a gene. CDR1 is MNHEY and CDR2 is SMNVEV in the germline V gene (reference sequence). The CDR3 has 17 residues. The chain's CDR3 is CASSKDRVGAYNSPLHF. CDR3 DNA sequence: TGTGCCAGCAGTAAGGACAGGGTCGGCGCCTATAATTCACCCCTCCACTTT.

V and J are TRBV7-2 and TRBJ2-7; 13 nucleotides match TRBD2. With V trimmed by 7 bases and J by 6 bases, 6 bases remained unmatched. Germline assignment: CDR1 SGHTA and CDR2 FQGNSA. This CDR3 comprises 14 residues. CDR3 residues: CASKTSGGAREQYF. CDR3 coding DNA: TGTGCCAGCAAAACTAGCGGGGGGGCTCGCGAGCAGTACTTC. The whole variable domain, remainder taken from reference TRBV7-2 and TRBJ2-7, is GAGVSQSPSNKVTEKGKDVELRCDPISGHTALYWYRQSLGQGLEFLIYFQGNSAPDKSGLPSDRFSAERTGGSVSTLTIQRTQQEDSAVYLCASKTSGGAREQYFGPGTRLTVT.

The rearrangement links TRBV5-4 to TRBJ1-2, with D possibly matching TRBD1 (6 bases). The CDR3 has 13 residues. Germline CDR1 reads SGHNT; CDR2 reads YYREEE (reference sequence). Trimming took off 2 bases at V and 6 bases at J, with 11 bases between the two ends. This CDR3 is CASSFRGNDGYTF. Written as DNA, the CDR3 is TGTGCCAGCAGCTTTAGGGGGAACGATGGCTACACCTTC.

This chain connects TRBV13 to TRBJ2-3; 10 bases are a match to TRBD2. Germline values: CDR1 PRHDT, CDR2 FYEKMQ (reference sequence). CDR3 length: 18 residues. V was pared by 2 bases and J by 5 bases, with 13 bases of the junction left unmatched. DNA for the CDR3: TGTGCCAGCAGCTTAAGAAGCGGGAGGGCCGGTAGTAGAGATACGCAGTATTTT. Protein product: CASSLRSGRAGSRDTQYF.

The CDR3 reads CASSSGGGREFDEQFF. Written as DNA, the CDR3 is TGCGCCAGCAGCTCCGGGGGCGGGAGAGAATTTGATGAGCAGTTCTTC. The rearrangement joins TRBV5-1 to TRBJ2-1; possible D gene TRBD2, 7 bases. The CDR3 is 16 amino acids. Looked up from germline, CDR1 is SGHRS and CDR2 is YFSETQ. Trimming removed 3 bases at V and 8 bases at J, with 21 bases between.

The chain carries TRBV7-3 and TRBJ1-1; D possibly corresponds to TRBD1 (6 bases). Germline CDR1 is SGHTA and CDR2 is FQGTGA. V lost 3 bases to trimming and J lost 4 bases, with 18 bases between them. The CDR3 covers 16 residues. The CDR3 DNA reads TGTGCCAGCAGCTTGAATAGACAGGAACGTTTCACTGAAGCTTTCTTT. Translated: CASSLNRQERFTEAFF.